The 8 T cell receptor beta chains reported below all come from one sample, sequenced in a study of shared clonotypes between healthy human individuals. Sequencing was performed with immunoSEQ multiplex PCR; in TCRdb, only in-frame clones are kept and a portion is missing. The sample gives some 1.5 million clones, roughly 95% of which show up once; 0.95% to 1.5% is in the top ten. Sequencing was done on a sample of naive CD4+ T cells sorted from blood. Subset in this sample: CD45RA+ positively selected. The receptors originated from a man aged 25-45 years in good health.

This sequence joins TRBV7-9 and TRBJ2-2, with 9 bases matching TRBD1. CDR1 SEHNR and CDR2 FQNEAQ come from the germline V gene (reference sequence). The CDR3 totals 17 residues. The junction had 8 bases not matched to a gene; V was cut back by 5 bases and J by 1 base. The CDR3 sequence: CASSAHRDRENTGELFF. The CDR3 bases are TGTGCCAGCAGCGCACACCGGGACAGGGAGAACACCGGGGAGCTGTTTTTT.

The V call is TRBV18, the J call TRBJ2-7; 7 bases align to TRBD2. Germline CDR1 reads KGHSH; CDR2 reads LQKENI. V was pared by 4 bases and J by 0 bases, with 6 bases of the junction left unmatched. CDR3 size: 15 residues. The CDR3 loop reads CASSLWKRDSYEQYF. The CDR3 coding sequence is TGTGCCAGCTCACTATGGAAGCGGGACTCCTACGAGCAGTACTTC. The whole variable domain, filled in from reference TRBV18 and TRBJ2-7, reads NAGVMQNPRHLVRRRGQEARLRCSPMKGHSHVYWYRQLPEEGLKFMVYLQKENIIDESGMPKERFSAEFPKEGPSILRIQQVVRGDSAAYFCASSLWKRDSYEQYFGPGTRLTVT.

This clone was observed once. The chain recombines TRBV28 with TRBJ2-4; D uncertain. Germline values: CDR1 MDHEN, CDR2 SYDVKM. Trimming removed 3 bases from V and 7 bases from J, with 13 bases in between. The CDR3 runs to 14 residues. The CDR3 DNA sequence: TGTGCCAGCAGTTTCCAACGGGCAGGCAACATTCAGTACTTC. Translation: CASSFQRAGNIQYF.

The rearrangement links TRBV6-5 to TRBJ2-7, with D perhaps being TRBD1 or TRBD2 (5 bases each). Per the germline V gene, CDR1 is MNHEY and CDR2 is SVGAGI. CDR3 length: 14 amino acids. V dropped 5 bases and J dropped 4 bases, with 15 bases sitting between them. CDR3 nucleotides: TGTGCCAGCAGTGAATTCGGGACCCTATACGAGCAGTACTTC. Its protein product is CASSEFGTLYEQYF.

A note on this clone: Distinct nucleotide sequences in the sample also encode this CDR3. The gene calls are TRBV7-9 and TRBJ2-5; 7 positions match TRBD2. CDR1 is SEHNR and CDR2 is FQNEAQ in the germline V gene (reference sequence). CDR3 length equals 13 residues. Unmatched junction bases numbered 0, after V lost 3 bases and J lost 2 bases. The CDR3 protein is CASSFGGQETQYF. For the CDR3, the DNA is TGTGCCAGCAGCTTCGGGGGGCAAGAGACCCAGTACTTC.

The gene calls are TRBV18 and TRBJ2-5; D gene unclear. Trimming removed 2 bases at V and 2 bases at J, with 9 bases between. The CDR3 covers 14 residues. The germline V gene encodes CDR1 KGHSH and CDR2 LQKENI. In DNA, the CDR3 is TGTGCCAGCTCACCATTAGGACGGCAAGAGACCCAGTACTTC. Translation: CASSPLGRQETQYF.

The genes are TRBV5-1 and TRBJ2-7, with 10 bases that match TRBD2. CDR1 and CDR2 from the germline V gene are SGHRS and YFSETQ. V lost 0 bases, J lost 5 bases, and 5 bases stayed unmatched. The length of the CDR3 is 15 residues. CDR3 bases: TGCGCCAGCAGCTTGGTTGGAGCGGGAGGGAACGAGCAGTACTTC. Encoded protein: CASSLVGAGGNEQYF.

This sequence joins TRBV6-5 and TRBJ1-1; D is uncertain. Per germline, CDR1 MNHEY and CDR2 SVGAGI. This CDR3 comprises 13 residues. V lost 5 bases and J 0 bases, leaving 7 bases between the germline ends. This CDR3 reads CASSRHMNTEAFF. The CDR3 nucleotides are TGTGCCAGCAGTCGACATATGAACACTGAAGCTTTCTTT.